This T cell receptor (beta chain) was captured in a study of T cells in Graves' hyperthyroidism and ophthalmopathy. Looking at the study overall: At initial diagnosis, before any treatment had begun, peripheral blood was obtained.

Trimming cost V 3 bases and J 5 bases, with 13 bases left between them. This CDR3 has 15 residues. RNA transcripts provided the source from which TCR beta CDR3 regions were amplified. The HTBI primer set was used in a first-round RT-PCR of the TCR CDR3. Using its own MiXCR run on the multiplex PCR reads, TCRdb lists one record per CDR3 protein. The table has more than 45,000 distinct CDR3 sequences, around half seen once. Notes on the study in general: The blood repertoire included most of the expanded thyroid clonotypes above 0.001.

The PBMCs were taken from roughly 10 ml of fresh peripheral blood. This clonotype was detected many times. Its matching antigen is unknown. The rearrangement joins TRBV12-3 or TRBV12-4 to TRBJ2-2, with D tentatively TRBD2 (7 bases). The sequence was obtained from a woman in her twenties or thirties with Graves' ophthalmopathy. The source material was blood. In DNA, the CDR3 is TGTGCCAGCAGTTTCAAGGGGGGGCGAACCGGGGAGCTGTTTTTT. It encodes CASSFKGGRTGELFF.